This T cell receptor beta chain was recovered during a study of cytomegalovirus exposure and HLA in healthy donors (dated by TCRdb to the late 2010s). Study-wide context: A later analysis indicated that the 95 to 150 validation repertoires were generated on the platform also employed for the roughly 730 repertoires of the first cohort. To predict cytomegalovirus infection status, the study brought together high-throughput TCR immunosequencing, statistical association of individual TCRs with disease status, and machine learning. The aim of the study was to test whether cataloging public T cell receptors could identify signatures of past pathogen exposure. A separate validation cohort of approximately 130 different subjects was used in addition to the roughly 720-subject first cohort.

The donors were included in the validation cohort of 90 to 150 subjects, a group kept apart from the approximately 700-subject first cohort. What the study reported, not specific to this receptor: Of the cluster scores, around 95% were above 0 in a later analysis, which found that TCRs clustered in the first cohort also tended to co-occur in the approximately 130 validation repertoires. In vitro tests confirmed that a few of the cytomegalovirus-associated TCR beta chains recognize cytomegalovirus antigens. The study listed 164 TCR beta chains as associated with cytomegalovirus. All 120 or so repertoires were used to score co-occurrence in the validation cohort in a later analysis, because that analysis had no HLA typing for the cohort. While some public TCRs were present in many individuals, most TCR sequences turned up only very rarely across donors. Cytomegalovirus status was reported to be diagnosed by the classifier with high specificity and sensitivity in both the original and validation cohorts. The authors suggested that the approach could potentially be generalized to other disease states and immunological phenotypes.

Preparation of the library involved the immunoSEQ multiplex PCR assay. Per the original workflow: A statistical classification framework was developed to diagnose cytomegalovirus status using the catalog of TCR beta chain sequences. Here the immuneACCESS table is served through TCRdb, limited to in-frame sequences with V and J called. Missing clones are a known gap in these copies; in checked studies unresolved V genes cover under half, and the rest lacks a known reason. That table is the source of V, J and clone size, and D and trimming were worked out from the DNA. In all, the sample holds about 200,000 clones, and roughly 82% of those were seen once. The ten biggest clones cover roughly 13% of the sample. In its sample, this clone was seen a few times. Its antigen is not yet known. Base quality data are lacking; no much larger clone is found one base away. V is pared back by 8 bases and J by 4 bases, with 8 bases lying between the germline termini. Spanning cysteine to phenylalanine, the CDR3 consists of 11 amino acids. The entry retains the CDR3 DNA only, 33 bases that are in frame from base 1. The germline V gene (reference sequence) gives CDR1 as SEHNR and CDR2 as FQNEAQ.

The origin of this receptor is a young woman in good health and CMV-seropositive. The specimen was PBMCs. This chain joins TRBV7-9 to TRBJ1-1, with the D gene uncertain. The sequence in DNA is TGTGCCAGCGTAGAATTCACTGAAGCTTTCTTT. It specifies CASVEFTEAFF.